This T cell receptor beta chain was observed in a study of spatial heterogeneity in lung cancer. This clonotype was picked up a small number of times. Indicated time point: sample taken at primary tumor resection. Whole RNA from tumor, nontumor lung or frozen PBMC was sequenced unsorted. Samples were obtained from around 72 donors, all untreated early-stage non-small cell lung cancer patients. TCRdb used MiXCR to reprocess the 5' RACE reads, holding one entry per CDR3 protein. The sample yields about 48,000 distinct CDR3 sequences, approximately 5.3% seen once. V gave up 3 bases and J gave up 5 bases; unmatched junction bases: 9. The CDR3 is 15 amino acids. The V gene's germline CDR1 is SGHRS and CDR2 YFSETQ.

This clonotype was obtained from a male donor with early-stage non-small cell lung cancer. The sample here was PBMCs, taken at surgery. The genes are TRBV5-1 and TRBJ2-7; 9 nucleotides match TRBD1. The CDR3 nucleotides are TGCGCCAGCAGCTCCCTCCCGGGACAGGGTAACGAGCAGTACTTC. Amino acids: CASSSLPGQGNEQYF.